The source of this T cell receptor (beta chain) is a study of T cells in Graves' hyperthyroidism and ophthalmopathy. At the level of the study: Before any treatment, at initial diagnosis, peripheral blood was collected.

The source material, RNA transcripts, was used to amplify TCR beta CDR3 regions. Carried out on the TCR CDR3, a first-round RT-PCR used the HTBI primer set. A single record per CDR3 protein comes from TCRdb applying MiXCR to the multiplex PCR reads. The sample gives approximately 380,000 distinct CDR3 sequences, less than 20% of which show up once; around two fifths is in the top ten. Study-level points and caveats: A model built on 13 V-J features separated ophthalmopathy from stable hyperthyroidism. In the blood, most expanded thyroid clonotypes above 0.001 appeared as well.

The sample holds many counts of this clonotype. Its specificity is not known. This CDR3 region has 13 residues. CDR1 and CDR2 (germline): LGHDT, YNNKEL (reference sequence). The V and J ends lost 1 base and 3 bases respectively, with 6 bases between them. The PBMCs had their origin in less than 13 ml of fresh peripheral blood. This receptor was identified in a man in his late teens or twenties with Graves' ophthalmopathy. Sequenced: blood. This rearrangement joins TRBV3-1 to TRBJ1-1, with D unresolved. The CDR3 sequence: CASSQGTHTEAFF. CDR3 nucleotides: TGTGCCAGCAGCCAAGGGACCCACACTGAAGCTTTCTTT.